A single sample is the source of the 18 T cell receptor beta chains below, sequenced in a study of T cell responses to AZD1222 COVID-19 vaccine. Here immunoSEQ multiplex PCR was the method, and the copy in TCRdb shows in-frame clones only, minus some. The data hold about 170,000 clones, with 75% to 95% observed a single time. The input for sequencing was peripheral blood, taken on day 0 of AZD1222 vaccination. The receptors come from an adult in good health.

CDR3 sequence reads: CASSLELGGDRGAFF. The CDR3 bases are TGCGCCAGCAGCTTGGAATTGGGAGGGGATCGGGGGGCTTTCTTT. The chain couples TRBV5-1 to TRBJ1-1; the D gene is possibly TRBD1 (5 bases). The length of the CDR3 is 15 residues. V shed 0 bases and J shed 11 bases, with 20 bases lying between them. Germline CDR1 is SGHRS and CDR2 is YFSETQ.

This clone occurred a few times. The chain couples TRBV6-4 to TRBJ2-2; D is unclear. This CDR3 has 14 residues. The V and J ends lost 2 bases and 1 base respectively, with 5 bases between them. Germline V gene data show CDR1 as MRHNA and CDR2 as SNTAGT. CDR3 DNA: TGTGCCAGCAGTGACGCAGAGAACACCGGGGAGCTGTTTTTT. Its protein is CASSDAENTGELFF.

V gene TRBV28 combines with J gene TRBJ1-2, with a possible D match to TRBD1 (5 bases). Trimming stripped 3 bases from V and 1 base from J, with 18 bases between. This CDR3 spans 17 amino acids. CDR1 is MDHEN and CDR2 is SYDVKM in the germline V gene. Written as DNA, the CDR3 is TGTGCCAGCAGTTTCTCGGTCCTCAGGGCGGATAACTATGGCTACACCTTC. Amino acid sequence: CASSFSVLRADNYGYTF.

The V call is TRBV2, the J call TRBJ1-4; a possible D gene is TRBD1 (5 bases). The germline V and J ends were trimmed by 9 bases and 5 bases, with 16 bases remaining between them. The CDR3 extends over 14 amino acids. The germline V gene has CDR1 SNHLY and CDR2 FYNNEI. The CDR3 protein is CASRPRDLNEKLFF. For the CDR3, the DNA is TGTGCCAGTAGACCGAGGGACCTAAATGAAAAACTGTTTTTT. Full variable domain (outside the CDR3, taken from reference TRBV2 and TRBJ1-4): EPEVTQTPSHQVTQMGQEVILRCVPISNHLYFYWYRQILGQKVEFLVSFYNNEISEKSEIFDDQFSVERPDGSNFTLKIRSTKLEDSAMYFCASRPRDLNEKLFFGSGTQLSVL.

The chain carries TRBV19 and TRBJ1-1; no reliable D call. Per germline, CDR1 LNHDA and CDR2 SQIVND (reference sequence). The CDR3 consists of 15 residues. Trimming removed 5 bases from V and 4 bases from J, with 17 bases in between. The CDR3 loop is CASSPRGQSITEAFF. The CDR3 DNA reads TGTGCCAGTAGTCCCCGAGGGCAGTCGATCACTGAAGCTTTCTTT. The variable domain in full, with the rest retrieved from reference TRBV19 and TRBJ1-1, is DGGITQSPKYLFRKEGQNVTLSCEQNLNHDAMYWYRQDPGQGLRLIYYSQIVNDFQKGDIAEGYSVSREKKESFPLTVTSAQKNPTAFYLCASSPRGQSITEAFFGQGTRLTVV.

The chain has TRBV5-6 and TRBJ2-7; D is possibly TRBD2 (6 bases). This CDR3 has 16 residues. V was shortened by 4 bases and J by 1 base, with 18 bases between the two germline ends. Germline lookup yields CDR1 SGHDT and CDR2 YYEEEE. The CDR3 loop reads CASSLHGTSFSYEQYF. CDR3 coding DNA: TGTGCCAGCAGCCTACATGGGACTTCCTTTTCCTACGAGCAGTACTTC.

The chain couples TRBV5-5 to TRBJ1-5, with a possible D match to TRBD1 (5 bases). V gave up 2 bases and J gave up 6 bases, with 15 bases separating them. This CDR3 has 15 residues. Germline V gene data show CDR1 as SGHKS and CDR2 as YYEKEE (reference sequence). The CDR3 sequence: CASSFQGSAAQPQHF. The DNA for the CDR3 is TGTGCCAGCAGCTTTCAGGGAAGCGCGGCTCAGCCCCAGCATTTT.

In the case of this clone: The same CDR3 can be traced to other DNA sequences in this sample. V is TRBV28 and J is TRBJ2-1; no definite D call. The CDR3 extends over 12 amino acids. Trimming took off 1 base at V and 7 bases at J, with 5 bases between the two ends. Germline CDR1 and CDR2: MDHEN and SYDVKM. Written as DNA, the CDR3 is TGTGCCAGCAGTTTATTGGGGAATGAGCAGTTCTTC. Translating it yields CASSLLGNEQFF.

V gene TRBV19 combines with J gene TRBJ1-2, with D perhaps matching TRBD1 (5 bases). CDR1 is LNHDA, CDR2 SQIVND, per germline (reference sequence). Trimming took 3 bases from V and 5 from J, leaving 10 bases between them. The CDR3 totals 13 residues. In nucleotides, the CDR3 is TGTGCCAGTAGTATGGGGGTGAGGTATGGCTACACCTTC. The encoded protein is CASSMGVRYGYTF.

The DNA for the CDR3 is TGTGCCAGCAGCCACAGGGTTTACGAGCAGTACTTC. It yields the protein CASSHRVYEQYF. V is TRBV7-8 and J is TRBJ2-7, with D perhaps matching TRBD1 (6 bases). The CDR3 is 12 residues long. Trimming shortened V by 5 bases and J by 4 bases, and 9 bases separated the two germline ends. CDR1 and CDR2 (germline): SGHVS, FQNEAQ.

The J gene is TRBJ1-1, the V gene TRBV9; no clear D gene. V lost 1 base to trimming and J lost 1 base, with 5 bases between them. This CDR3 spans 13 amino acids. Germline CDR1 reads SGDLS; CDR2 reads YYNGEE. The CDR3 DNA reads TGTGCCAGCAGCGTAACTGGGAACACTGAAGCTTTCTTT. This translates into CASSVTGNTEAFF.

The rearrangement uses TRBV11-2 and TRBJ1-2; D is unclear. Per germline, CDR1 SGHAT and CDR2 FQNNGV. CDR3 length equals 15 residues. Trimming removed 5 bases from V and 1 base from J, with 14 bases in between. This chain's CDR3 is CASSATWINNYGYTF. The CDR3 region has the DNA TGTGCCAGCAGCGCTACCTGGATCAATAACTATGGCTACACCTTC.

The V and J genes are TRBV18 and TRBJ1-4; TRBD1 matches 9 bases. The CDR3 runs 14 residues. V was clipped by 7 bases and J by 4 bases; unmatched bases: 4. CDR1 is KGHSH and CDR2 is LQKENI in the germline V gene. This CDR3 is CASFTGQGNEKLFF. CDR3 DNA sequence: TGTGCCAGCTTTACGGGACAGGGTAATGAAAAACTGTTTTTT.

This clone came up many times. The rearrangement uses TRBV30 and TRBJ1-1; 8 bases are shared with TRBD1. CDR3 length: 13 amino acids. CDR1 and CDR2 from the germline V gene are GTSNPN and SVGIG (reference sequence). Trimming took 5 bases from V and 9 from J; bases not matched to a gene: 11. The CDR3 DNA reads TGTGCCTGGGGTCGACAGGGGATTTTTCAAGCTTTCTTT. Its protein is CAWGRQGIFQAFF.

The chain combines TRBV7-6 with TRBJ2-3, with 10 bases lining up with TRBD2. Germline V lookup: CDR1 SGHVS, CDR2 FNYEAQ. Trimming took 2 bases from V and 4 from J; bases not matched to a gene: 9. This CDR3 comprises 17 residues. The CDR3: CASSLLLAGGGADTQYF. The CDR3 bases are TGTGCCAGCAGCTTATTATTAGCGGGGGGCGGGGCAGATACGCAGTATTTT.

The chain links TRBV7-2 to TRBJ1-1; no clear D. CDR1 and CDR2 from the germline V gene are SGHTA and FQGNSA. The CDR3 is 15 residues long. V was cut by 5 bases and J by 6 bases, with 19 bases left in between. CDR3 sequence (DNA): TGTGCCAGCAGCCTTTCGACTGGATTTGATTCTGAAGCTTTCTTT. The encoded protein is CASSLSTGFDSEAFF.

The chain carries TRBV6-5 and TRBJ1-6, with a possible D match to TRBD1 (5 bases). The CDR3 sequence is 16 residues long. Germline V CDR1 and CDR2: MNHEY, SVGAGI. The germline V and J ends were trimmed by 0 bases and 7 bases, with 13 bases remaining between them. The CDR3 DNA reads TGTGCCAGCAGTTACTCCTGGAGGGGTGGGAATTCACCCCTCCACTTT. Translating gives CASSYSWRGGNSPLHF.

CDR3 protein: CASSRYGRNTEAFF. For the CDR3, the DNA is TGTGCCAGCAGTCGCTACGGACGTAACACTGAAGCTTTCTTT. The chain is built from TRBV28 and TRBJ1-1; D not certain. Per germline, CDR1 MDHEN and CDR2 SYDVKM. CDR3 length equals 14 residues. The ends were cut back, 5 bases at V and 2 bases at J, with 12 bases in the middle.